This T cell receptor beta chain was observed in a study of blood T cell repertoires in COVID-19. Study overall: T cells, B-cell-depleted T cells, or PBMCs supplied cDNA or gDNA.

The junction had 4 bases not matched to a gene; V was cut back by 5 bases and J by 7 bases. Germline CDR1 reads MDHEN; CDR2 reads SYDVKM. The CDR3 spans 12 residues. Profiled with immunoSEQ multiplex PCR; TCRdb holds only in-frame clones, not every one. The sample has approximately 290,000 clones, around 90% seen once. Cohorts were assigned according to the clinical history that participants reported. This sequence was found in a woman aged 25 to 39 who had recovered from COVID-19. This chain connects TRBV28 to TRBJ1-2, with TRBD1 matching over 7 bases. Specimen: PBMCs or T cells enriched from blood (not recorded which). The CDR3 here is CASSIQGFGYTF. CDR3 DNA sequence: TGTGCCAGCAGTATACAGGGGTTTGGCTACACCTTC.